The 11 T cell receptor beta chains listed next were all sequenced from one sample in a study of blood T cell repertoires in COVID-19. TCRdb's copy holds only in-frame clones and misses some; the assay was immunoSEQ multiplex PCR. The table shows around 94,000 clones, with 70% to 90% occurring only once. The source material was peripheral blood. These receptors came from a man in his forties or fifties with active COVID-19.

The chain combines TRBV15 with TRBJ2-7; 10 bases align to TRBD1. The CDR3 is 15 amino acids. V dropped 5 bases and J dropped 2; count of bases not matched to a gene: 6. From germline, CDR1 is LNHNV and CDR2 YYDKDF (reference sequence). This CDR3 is CATSLTGTGAYEQYF. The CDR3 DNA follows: TGTGCCACCAGCTTAACCGGGACAGGGGCCTACGAGCAGTACTTC.

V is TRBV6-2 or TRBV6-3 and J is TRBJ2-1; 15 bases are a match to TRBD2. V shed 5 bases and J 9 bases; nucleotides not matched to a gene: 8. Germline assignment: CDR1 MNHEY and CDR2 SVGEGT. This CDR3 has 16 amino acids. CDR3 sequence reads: CASSPGLAGGQSEQFF. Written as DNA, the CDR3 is TGTGCCAGCAGTCCAGGACTAGCGGGGGGGCAGAGTGAGCAGTTCTTC.

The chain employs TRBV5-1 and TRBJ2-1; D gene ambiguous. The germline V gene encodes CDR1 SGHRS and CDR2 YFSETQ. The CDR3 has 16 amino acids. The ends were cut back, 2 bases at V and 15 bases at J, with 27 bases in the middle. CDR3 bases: TGCGCCAGCAGCTTCGGGTTTAACAACAACCACAATTTTCCGTTCTTC. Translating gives CASSFGFNNNHNFPFF.

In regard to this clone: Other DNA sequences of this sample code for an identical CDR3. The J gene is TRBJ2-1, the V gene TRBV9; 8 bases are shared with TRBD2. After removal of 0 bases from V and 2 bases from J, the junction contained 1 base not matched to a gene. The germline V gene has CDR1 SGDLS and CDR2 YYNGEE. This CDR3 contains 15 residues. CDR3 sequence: CASSVVGGAYNEQFF. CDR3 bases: TGTGCCAGCAGCGTAGTCGGGGGGGCCTACAATGAGCAGTTCTTC.

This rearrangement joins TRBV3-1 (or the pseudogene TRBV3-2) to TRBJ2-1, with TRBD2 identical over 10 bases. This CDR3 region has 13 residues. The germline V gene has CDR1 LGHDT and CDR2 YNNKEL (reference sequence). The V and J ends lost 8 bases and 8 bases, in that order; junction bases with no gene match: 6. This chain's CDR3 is CASRASGGDEQFF. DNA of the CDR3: TGTGCCAGCCGCGCTAGCGGGGGCGATGAGCAGTTCTTC.

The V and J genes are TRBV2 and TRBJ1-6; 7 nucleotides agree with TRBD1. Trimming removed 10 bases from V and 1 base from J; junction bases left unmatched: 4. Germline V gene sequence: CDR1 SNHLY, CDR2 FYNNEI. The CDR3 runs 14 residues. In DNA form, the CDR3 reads TGTGCCACCCGCAGGGGGTCCTATAATTCACCCCTCCACTTT. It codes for CATRRGSYNSPLHF.

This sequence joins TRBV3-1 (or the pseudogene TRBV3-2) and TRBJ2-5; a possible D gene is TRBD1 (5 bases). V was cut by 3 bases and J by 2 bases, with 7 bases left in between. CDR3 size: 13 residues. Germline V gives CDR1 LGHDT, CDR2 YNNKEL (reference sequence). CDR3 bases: TGTGCCAGCAGCCAGACAGCTCAAGAGACCCAGTACTTC. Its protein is CASSQTAQETQYF.

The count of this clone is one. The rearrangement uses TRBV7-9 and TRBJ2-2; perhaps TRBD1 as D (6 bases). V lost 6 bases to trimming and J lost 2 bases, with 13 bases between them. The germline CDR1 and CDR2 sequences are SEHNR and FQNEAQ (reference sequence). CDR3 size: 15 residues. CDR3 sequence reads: CASRDTDRNTGELFF. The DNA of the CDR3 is TGTGCCAGCAGAGATACGGACAGAAACACCGGGGAGCTGTTTTTT.

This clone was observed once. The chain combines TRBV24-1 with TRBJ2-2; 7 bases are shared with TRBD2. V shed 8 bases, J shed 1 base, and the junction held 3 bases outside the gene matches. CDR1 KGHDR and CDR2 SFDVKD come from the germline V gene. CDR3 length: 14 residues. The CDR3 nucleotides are TGTGCCACCAAGGGAGGGGTGAACACCGGGGAGCTGTTTTTT. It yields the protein CATKGGVNTGELFF.

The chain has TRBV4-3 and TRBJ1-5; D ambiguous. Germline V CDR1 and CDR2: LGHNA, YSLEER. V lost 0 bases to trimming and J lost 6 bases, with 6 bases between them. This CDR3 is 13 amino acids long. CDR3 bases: TGCGCCAGCAGCCAAGATCGGGGTCAGCCCCAGCATTTT. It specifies CASSQDRGQPQHF.

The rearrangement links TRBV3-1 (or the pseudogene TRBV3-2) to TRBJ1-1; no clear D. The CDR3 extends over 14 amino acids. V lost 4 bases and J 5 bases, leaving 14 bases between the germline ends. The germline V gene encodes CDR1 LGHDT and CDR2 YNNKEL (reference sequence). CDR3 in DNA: TGTGCCAGCAGCCGGCCCGGGAGGGCAACTGAAGCTTTCTTT. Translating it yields CASSRPGRATEAFF.